Sequencing of this T cell receptor (beta chain) was carried out in a study of OX40 agonist ivuxolimab in advanced cancers. Study information: From roughly 20 to 85 years was the age range, with a mean of 60 years, and around 84% were male. General observations from the study: On average, CD8+ T cells showed a greater number of expanded clones than CD4+.

Comment on this clone: What it binds is not known.

The repertoire was sequenced with immunoSEQ multiplex PCR; TCRdb's copy has only in-frame clones and lacks some. Of about 39,000 clones in the sample, more than 85% were seen once. CDR3 length: 14 amino acids. Germline assignment: CDR1 LNHDA and CDR2 SQIVND (reference sequence). V was cut by 5 bases and J by 2 bases, with 13 bases left in between. This TCR derives from an adult with an advanced solid tumor such as melanoma, head and neck, liver or kidney cancer. Sequencing used CD4+ or CD8+ T cells sorted from blood, obtained in a trial of the OX40 agonist ivuxolimab. The chain is built from TRBV19 and TRBJ2-7, with a possible D match to TRBD2 (6 bases). The CDR3 DNA reads as TGTGCCAGTAGTCTAAGGGACTCAGCCTACGAGCAGTACTTC. Its protein product is CASSLRDSAYEQYF.